This is a list of T cell receptor beta chains from one sample in a study of PD-1 blockade in classical Hodgkin lymphoma. Data came from immunoSEQ multiplex PCR; TCRdb stores just in-frame clones and leaves some out. The repertoire holds roughly 40,000 clones, with over 55% as singletons. The sample here was peripheral blood mononuclear cells (PBMCs), taken at baseline. The receptors shown here come from a human donor with classical Hodgkin lymphoma. Both conserved end residues are trimmed from each CDR3. The order of the fields is CDR3 protein, J gene, V gene, D gene. The D gene is left open where the match is weak.

AWSVTGWAPEAF,TRBJ1-1,TRBV30,TRBD1
ASSSDGGGITGELF,TRBJ2-2,TRBV13,TRBD2
ASSPPDSTYEQY,-,TRBV18,-
ASSRGSLTYEQY,TRBJ2-7,TRBV6-1,-
ASSLGTGGYTDTQY,TRBJ2-3,TRBV27,TRBD1
ASSIGRQALNQPQH,TRBJ1-5,TRBV19,-
ASSPEGLFGEQF,TRBJ2-1,TRBV18,TRBD2
ASSYGQGRDNEQF,TRBJ2-1,TRBV9,TRBD1
ASSFRDRQETQY,TRBJ2-5,TRBV9,TRBD1
SARGEGAF,TRBJ1-1,TRBV20-1,-
ASSLGQGLDNEQF,TRBJ2-1,TRBV27,TRBD1
AINRASGNTIY,TRBJ1-3,TRBV10-3,-
ASSPRTGNQPQH,TRBJ1-5,TRBV28,TRBD1
ASGRGTYEQY,TRBJ2-7,TRBV7-2,-
SVREFGGDTQY,TRBJ2-3,TRBV29-1,-
ASSLAQGEAF,TRBJ1-1,TRBV7-6,-
ASSLTSGSFETQY,TRBJ2-5,TRBV7-2,TRBD2
ASSPMVGSTKGEQY,TRBJ2-7,TRBV5-4,-
AWNTPTNYGYT,TRBJ1-2,TRBV30,-
ASSFTGPSVEQF,TRBJ2-1,TRBV27,-
ASSRQGPADEQF,TRBJ2-1,TRBV6-5,TRBD1
ASSSPAPGLETQY,TRBJ2-5,TRBV7-9,-
ASSYSGTTNYGYT,TRBJ1-2,TRBV6-5,-
ASSSRPPGAAGYT,TRBJ1-2,TRBV27,-
ASSSTSEQY,TRBJ2-7,TRBV7-2,-
ASSLEGTLKETQY,TRBJ2-5,TRBV28,-
ASSPGLAGAAYEQY,-,TRBV4-1,TRBD2
ASSIKLGTGPGYT,TRBJ1-2,TRBV19,TRBD1
ASSYSASSAVNEQF,TRBJ2-1,TRBV6-5,-
ASSRTSGRGDTQY,TRBJ2-3,TRBV10-2,TRBD2
ASSIGTTNEQF,TRBJ2-1,TRBV6-5,TRBD2
ASRPGWVLAGDQETQY,TRBJ2-5,TRBV27,TRBD2
ASSQTGTPQKLF,TRBJ1-4,TRBV5-1,-
ASSPRPRTETQY,TRBJ2-5,TRBV18,-
AWSGTEAEAF,TRBJ1-1,TRBV30,-
ASSTNPDEGYT,TRBJ1-2,TRBV27,-
ASSEPRGQTLYEQY,TRBJ2-7,TRBV6-1,-
AWSESGTDTQY,TRBJ2-3,TRBV30,-
AISEFPGNYGYT,TRBJ1-2,TRBV10-3,-
ASSSGQTDYGYT,TRBJ1-2,TRBV7-9,-
ASSPDRVGTEAF,TRBJ1-1,TRBV7-8,TRBD1
AFRTSGSRHEQF,TRBJ2-1,TRBV30,TRBD2
ASSYSEPRDSYEQY,TRBJ2-7,TRBV6-5,-
SAPAGRGAF,TRBJ1-1,TRBV20-1,-
AWGRTGGYEQY,TRBJ2-7,TRBV30,TRBD1
ASSSPHLGGETQY,TRBJ2-5,TRBV7-6,-
ASSLVNSPLH,TRBJ1-6,TRBV5-6,-
ATRESSYEQY,TRBJ2-7,TRBV19,-
ASSYSLNTEAF,TRBJ1-1,TRBV6-6,-
ASSQDSGTGETQY,TRBJ2-5,TRBV4-3,-
ASSLGGTGYMELF,TRBJ1-4,TRBV5-6,TRBD1
ASSQEEDLNEKLF,TRBJ1-4,TRBV14,-
ASSGAFSYEQY,TRBJ2-7,TRBV6-1,-
ASSRGTGLSYEQY,TRBJ2-7,TRBV11-2,TRBD1
ASSQAVNIDGNTEAF,TRBJ1-1,TRBV4-3,-
ASSYLAGGIYNEQF,TRBJ2-1,TRBV10-2,TRBD2
ASSLEERQETQY,TRBJ2-5,TRBV13,-